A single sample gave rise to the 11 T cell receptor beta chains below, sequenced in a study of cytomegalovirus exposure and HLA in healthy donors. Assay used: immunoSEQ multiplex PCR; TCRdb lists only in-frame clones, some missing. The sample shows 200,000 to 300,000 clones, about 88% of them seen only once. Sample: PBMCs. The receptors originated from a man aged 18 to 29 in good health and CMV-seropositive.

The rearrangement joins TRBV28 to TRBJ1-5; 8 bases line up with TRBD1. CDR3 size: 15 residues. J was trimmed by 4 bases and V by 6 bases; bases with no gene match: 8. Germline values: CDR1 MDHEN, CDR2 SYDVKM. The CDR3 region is CASRPDRGRNQPQHF. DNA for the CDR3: TGTGCCAGCAGACCCGACAGGGGCAGGAATCAGCCCCAGCATTTT.

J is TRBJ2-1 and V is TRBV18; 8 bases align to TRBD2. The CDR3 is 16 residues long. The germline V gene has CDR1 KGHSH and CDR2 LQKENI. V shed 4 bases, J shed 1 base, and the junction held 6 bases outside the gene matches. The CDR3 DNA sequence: TGTGCCAGCTCACTTAATAGCGGGGCTTCCTACAATGAGCAGTTCTTC. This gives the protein CASSLNSGASYNEQFF.

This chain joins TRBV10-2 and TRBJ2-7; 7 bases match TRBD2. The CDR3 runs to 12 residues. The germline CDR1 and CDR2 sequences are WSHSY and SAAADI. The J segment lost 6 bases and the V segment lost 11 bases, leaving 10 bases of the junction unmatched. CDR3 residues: CACDGGRGEQYF. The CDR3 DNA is TGCGCCTGCGATGGTGGGAGGGGCGAGCAGTACTTC.

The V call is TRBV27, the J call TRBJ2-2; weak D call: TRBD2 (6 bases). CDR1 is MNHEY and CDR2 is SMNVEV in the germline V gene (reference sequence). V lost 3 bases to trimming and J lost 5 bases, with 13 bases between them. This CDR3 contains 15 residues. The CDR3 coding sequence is TGTGCCAGCAGTTTGGTAGCTGGGGGGACCGGGGAGCTGTTTTTT. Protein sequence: CASSLVAGGTGELFF.

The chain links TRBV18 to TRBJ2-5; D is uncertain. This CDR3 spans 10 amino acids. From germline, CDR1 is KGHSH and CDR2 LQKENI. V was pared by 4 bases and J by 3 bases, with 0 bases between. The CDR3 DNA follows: TGTGCCAGCTCACAAGAGACCCAGTACTTC. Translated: CASSQETQYF.

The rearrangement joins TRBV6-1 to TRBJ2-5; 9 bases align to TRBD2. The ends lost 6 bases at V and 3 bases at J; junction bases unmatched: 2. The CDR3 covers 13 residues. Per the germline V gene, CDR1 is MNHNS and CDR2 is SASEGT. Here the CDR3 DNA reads TGTGCCAGCAGGACTAGCGGCAAAGAGACCCAGTACTTC. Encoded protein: CASRTSGKETQYF.

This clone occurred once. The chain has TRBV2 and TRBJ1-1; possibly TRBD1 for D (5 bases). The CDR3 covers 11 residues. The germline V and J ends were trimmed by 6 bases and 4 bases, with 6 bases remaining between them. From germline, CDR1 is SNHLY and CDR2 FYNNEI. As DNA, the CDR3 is TGTGCCAGCAGGGGGGGCACTGAAGCTTTCTTT. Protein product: CASRGGTEAFF.

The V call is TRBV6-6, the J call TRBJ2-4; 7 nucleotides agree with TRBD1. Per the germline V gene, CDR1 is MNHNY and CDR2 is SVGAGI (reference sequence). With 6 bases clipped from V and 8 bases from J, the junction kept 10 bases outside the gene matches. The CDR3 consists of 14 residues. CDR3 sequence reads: CASRLQGMVDIQYF. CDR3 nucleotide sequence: TGTGCCAGCAGGTTACAGGGGATGGTGGACATTCAGTACTTC.

CDR3 DNA sequence: TGTGCCAGCAGTTGGGGACCCGGCGGCTACACCTTC. Its translation: CASSWGPGGYTF. The chain combines TRBV6-5 with TRBJ1-2; D may be TRBD1 (5 bases). Germline V gene lookup returns CDR1 MNHEY and CDR2 SVGAGI. This CDR3 spans 12 amino acids. Deletions cut 4 bases from V and 8 bases from J, with 11 bases between.

The CDR3: CSVAESQGRLFF. CDR3 coding DNA: TGCAGCGTTGCGGAGTCGCAGGGTCGACTGTTTTTT. The chain couples TRBV29-1 to TRBJ1-4; a possible D gene is TRBD1 (5 bases). This CDR3 is built from 12 residues. The V end was cut by 4 bases, the J end by 13 bases, with 16 bases between. Germline V gene sequence: CDR1 SQVTM, CDR2 ANQGSEA.

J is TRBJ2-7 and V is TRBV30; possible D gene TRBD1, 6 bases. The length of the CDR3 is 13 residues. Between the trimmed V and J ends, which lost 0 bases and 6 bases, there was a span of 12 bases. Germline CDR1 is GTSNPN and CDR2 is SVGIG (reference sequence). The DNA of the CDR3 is TGTGCCTGGAGTGTACAGGAAGGGGGCGAGCAGTACTTC. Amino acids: CAWSVQEGGEQYF.